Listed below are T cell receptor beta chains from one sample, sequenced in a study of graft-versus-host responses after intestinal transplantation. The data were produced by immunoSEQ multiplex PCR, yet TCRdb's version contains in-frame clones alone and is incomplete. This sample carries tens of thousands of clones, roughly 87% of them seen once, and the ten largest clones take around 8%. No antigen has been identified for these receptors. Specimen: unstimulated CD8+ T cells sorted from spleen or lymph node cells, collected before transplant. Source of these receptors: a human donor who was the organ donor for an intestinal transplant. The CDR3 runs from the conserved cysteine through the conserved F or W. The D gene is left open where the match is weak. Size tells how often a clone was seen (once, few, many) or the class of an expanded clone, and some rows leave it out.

CDR3aa: CAFSEGFLIYSNQPQHF; CDR3nt: TGTGCCTTCAGCGAGGGGTTTCTGATCTATAGCAATCAGCCCCAGCATTTT; v_gene: TRBV30; j_gene: TRBJ1-5; d_gene: NA; len: 17; abundance: NA
CDR3aa: CASSSAYPGHNTEAFF; CDR3nt: TGTGCCAGCAGTTCGGCATACCCAGGGCATAACACTGAAGCTTTCTTT; v_gene: TRBV6-6; j_gene: TRBJ1-1; d_gene: NA; len: 16; abundance: NA
CDR3aa: CASSFAGGELFF; CDR3nt: TGCGCCAGCAGCTTTGCTGGGGGGGAGCTGTTTTTT; v_gene: TRBV5-1; j_gene: TRBJ2-2; d_gene: NA; len: 12; abundance: NA
CDR3aa: CASSLSGTGSESFF; CDR3nt: TGTGCCAGCAGCTTATCAGGGACAGGGTCGGAGAGCTTCTTT; v_gene: TRBV7-3; j_gene: TRBJ1-1; d_gene: TRBD1; len: 14; abundance: NA
CDR3aa: CASGGQDTGANVLTF; CDR3nt: TGTGCCAGCGGGGGACAGGACACTGGGGCCAACGTCCTGACTTTC; v_gene: TRBV28; j_gene: TRBJ2-6; d_gene: TRBD1; len: 15; abundance: NA
CDR3aa: CSARGSSGYTF; CDR3nt: TGCAGTGCTAGGGGGAGCTCTGGCTACACCTTC; v_gene: TRBV20-1; j_gene: TRBJ1-2; d_gene: NA; len: 11; abundance: NA
CDR3aa: CASSLGAGGHEQYF; CDR3nt: TGTGCCAGCAGCTTGGGAGCGGGGGGGCACGAGCAGTACTTC; v_gene: TRBV5-4; j_gene: TRBJ2-7; d_gene: TRBD2; len: 14; abundance: NA
CDR3aa: CASSYTDRGLNQPQHF; CDR3nt: TGTGCCAGCAGTTACACGGACAGGGGGTTAAATCAGCCCCAGCATTTT; v_gene: TRBV6-5; j_gene: TRBJ1-5; d_gene: TRBD1; len: 16; abundance: NA
CDR3aa: CASSLNQGTDGYTF; CDR3nt: TGCGCCAGCAGCTTAAACCAGGGCACCGATGGCTACACCTTC; v_gene: TRBV5-1; j_gene: TRBJ1-2; d_gene: NA; len: 14; abundance: few
CDR3aa: CASSYTGLINEKLFF; CDR3nt: TGTGCCAGCAGTTACACGGGACTGATTAATGAAAAACTGTTTTTT; v_gene: TRBV27; j_gene: TRBJ1-4; d_gene: NA; len: 15; abundance: NA
CDR3aa: CASSQGDWDIQYF; CDR3nt: TGTGCCAGCAGTCAGGGGGATTGGGACATTCAGTACTTC; v_gene: TRBV9; j_gene: TRBJ2-4; d_gene: TRBD1; len: 13; abundance: NA
CDR3aa: CASSLVAGGQETQYF; CDR3nt: TGTGCCAGCAGTTTAGTAGCGGGGGGCCAAGAGACCCAGTACTTC; v_gene: TRBV27; j_gene: TRBJ2-5; d_gene: TRBD2; len: 15; abundance: NA
CDR3aa: CASSLGVWDTDTQYF; CDR3nt: TGTGCCAGCAGTTTAGGAGTTTGGGACACAGATACGCAGTATTTT; v_gene: TRBV27; j_gene: TRBJ2-3; d_gene: NA; len: 15; abundance: once
CDR3aa: CASSQDGTGGLGNEQFF; CDR3nt: TGCGCCAGCAGCCAAGATGGGACAGGGGGCCTGGGCAATGAGCAGTTCTTC; v_gene: TRBV4-1; j_gene: TRBJ2-1; d_gene: TRBD1; len: 17; abundance: NA
CDR3aa: CASSVGTSVDEQFF; CDR3nt: TGTGCCAGCAGCGTCGGGACTAGCGTGGATGAGCAGTTCTTC; v_gene: TRBV9; j_gene: TRBJ2-1; d_gene: TRBD2; len: 14; abundance: NA
CDR3aa: CASSSKTGPYEQYF; CDR3nt: TGTGCCAGCAGTTCAAAAACAGGGCCCTACGAGCAGTACTTC; v_gene: TRBV6-5; j_gene: TRBJ2-7; d_gene: NA; len: 14; abundance: NA
CDR3aa: CASSSGLAYQETQYF; CDR3nt: TGTGCCAGCAGTTCCGGACTAGCGTATCAAGAGACCCAGTACTTC; v_gene: TRBV27; j_gene: TRBJ2-5; d_gene: TRBD2; len: 15; abundance: NA
CDR3aa: CASSDIGLSEAFF; CDR3nt: TGTGCCAGCAGTGACATTGGGCTATCAGAGGCTTTCTTT; v_gene: TRBV25-1; j_gene: TRBJ1-1; d_gene: NA; len: 13; abundance: NA
CDR3aa: CASSHPQGYEQYF; CDR3nt: TGTGCCAGCAGTCATCCCCAGGGTTACGAGCAGTACTTC; v_gene: TRBV27; j_gene: TRBJ2-7; d_gene: NA; len: 13; abundance: NA
CDR3aa: CASSLDGGTSGGGNEQFF; CDR3nt: TGTGCCAGCAGCTTAGATGGGGGGACTAGCGGGGGAGGCAATGAGCAGTTCTTC; v_gene: TRBV11-2; j_gene: TRBJ2-1; d_gene: TRBD2; len: 18; abundance: NA
CDR3aa: CASSSSSQNSNQPQHF; CDR3nt: TGTGCCAGCAGCTCAAGCAGTCAGAATAGCAATCAGCCCCAGCATTTT; v_gene: TRBV11-2; j_gene: TRBJ1-5; d_gene: NA; len: 16; abundance: NA
CDR3aa: CASSPQGSAYEQYF; CDR3nt: TGTGCCAGCAGTCCTCAGGGGTCGGCCTACGAGCAGTACTTC; v_gene: TRBV27; j_gene: TRBJ2-7; d_gene: NA; len: 14; abundance: NA
CDR3aa: CASSGDWTGAHEQFF; CDR3nt: TGTGCCAGCAGTGGGGACTGGACAGGGGCCCATGAGCAGTTCTTC; v_gene: TRBV2; j_gene: TRBJ2-1; d_gene: TRBD1; len: 15; abundance: NA
CDR3aa: CASSPTGSYGYTF; CDR3nt: TGTGCCAGCAGTCCCACAGGGTCCTATGGCTACACCTTC; v_gene: TRBV27; j_gene: TRBJ1-2; d_gene: NA; len: 13; abundance: NA
CDR3aa: CASSERRSSYNEQFF; CDR3nt: TGCGCCAGCAGTGAGCGGCGGAGTTCCTACAATGAGCAGTTCTTC; v_gene: TRBV10-1; j_gene: TRBJ2-1; d_gene: NA; len: 15; abundance: NA
CDR3aa: CASSPSVGRRTDTQYF; CDR3nt: TGTGCCAGCAGCCCGTCGGTGGGTAGGCGCACAGATACGCAGTATTTT; v_gene: TRBV4-2; j_gene: TRBJ2-3; d_gene: NA; len: 16; abundance: NA
CDR3aa: CASSPGAGTDTQYF; CDR3nt: TGTGCCAGCTCTCCGGGCGCCGGGACAGATACGCAGTATTTT; v_gene: TRBV18; j_gene: TRBJ2-3; d_gene: NA; len: 14; abundance: NA
CDR3aa: CASTPGGEQFF; CDR3nt: TGTGCCAGTACCCCCGGAGGTGAGCAGTTCTTC; v_gene: TRBV19; j_gene: TRBJ2-1; d_gene: NA; len: 11; abundance: NA
CDR3aa: CASSQAARAPYEQYF; CDR3nt: TGCGCCAGCAGCCAGGCAGCCAGGGCCCCCTACGAGCAGTACTTC; v_gene: TRBV4-1; j_gene: TRBJ2-7; d_gene: NA; len: 15; abundance: NA
CDR3aa: CASRLGKGARNQPQHF; CDR3nt: TGTGCAAGTCGCTTAGGTAAGGGGGCAAGGAATCAGCCCCAGCATTTT; v_gene: TRBV12-2; j_gene: TRBJ1-5; d_gene: NA; len: 16; abundance: NA
CDR3aa: CASSQGGRQFF; CDR3nt: TGTGCCAGCAGTCAGGGCGGACGGCAGTTCTTC; v_gene: TRBV7-3; j_gene: TRBJ2-1; d_gene: NA; len: 11; abundance: NA
CDR3aa: CASSPPSGVYEQYF; CDR3nt: TGTGCCAGCTCACCGCCTAGCGGGGTCTACGAGCAGTACTTC; v_gene: TRBV18; j_gene: TRBJ2-7; d_gene: TRBD2; len: 14; abundance: NA
CDR3aa: CASSHVGRGRYTNYGYTF; CDR3nt: TGTGCCAGCAGCCACGTAGGGCGAGGAAGATATACTAACTATGGCTACACCTTC; v_gene: TRBV14; j_gene: TRBJ1-2; d_gene: NA; len: 18; abundance: NA
CDR3aa: CASSLVSGRQLQPEAFF; CDR3nt: TGCGCCAGCAGCTTGGTTTCGGGCCGACAACTCCAGCCTGAAGCTTTCTTT; v_gene: TRBV5-1; j_gene: TRBJ1-1; d_gene: NA; len: 17; abundance: NA
CDR3aa: CASSVNSYEQYF; CDR3nt: TGTGCCAGCAGCGTAAACTCCTACGAGCAGTACTTC; v_gene: TRBV7-9; j_gene: TRBJ2-7; d_gene: NA; len: 12; abundance: NA
CDR3aa: CASSHNLGRFGGGSSYEQYF; CDR3nt: TGCGCCAGCAGCCATAACCTGGGCCGGTTTGGCGGGGGCAGCTCCTACGAGCAGTACTTC; v_gene: TRBV4-1; j_gene: TRBJ2-7; d_gene: NA; len: 20; abundance: NA
CDR3aa: CAWSVEGYEAFF; CDR3nt: TGTGCCTGGAGTGTCGAGGGATATGAAGCTTTCTTT; v_gene: TRBV30; j_gene: TRBJ1-1; d_gene: NA; len: 12; abundance: NA
CDR3aa: CASSETGGAYEQYF; CDR3nt: TGTGCCAGCAGTGAGACAGGGGGGGCCTACGAGCAGTACTTC; v_gene: TRBV6-1; j_gene: TRBJ2-7; d_gene: TRBD1; len: 14; abundance: few
CDR3aa: CASSFIGGGWTGELFF; CDR3nt: TGTGCCAGCAGCTTTATCGGGGGAGGGTGGACCGGGGAGCTGTTTTTT; v_gene: TRBV11-2; j_gene: TRBJ2-2; d_gene: TRBD2; len: 16; abundance: NA
CDR3aa: CSALSGGYEQYF; CDR3nt: TGCAGCGCCCTGTCCGGGGGCTACGAGCAGTACTTC; v_gene: TRBV29-1; j_gene: TRBJ2-7; d_gene: NA; len: 12; abundance: NA
CDR3aa: CASSAGGQGYTF; CDR3nt: TGTGCCAGCAGCGCAGGAGGGCAGGGCTACACCTTC; v_gene: TRBV7-2; j_gene: TRBJ1-2; d_gene: NA; len: 12; abundance: NA
CDR3aa: CASSEYRQATNYGYTF; CDR3nt: TGCGCCAGCAGTGAGTATCGGCAGGCTACTAACTATGGCTACACCTTC; v_gene: TRBV10-2; j_gene: TRBJ1-2; d_gene: NA; len: 16; abundance: NA
CDR3aa: CAGSFQGGSKVAFF; CDR3nt: TGTGCCGGCAGTTTCCAGGGGGGTTCTAAAGTAGCTTTCTTT; v_gene: TRBV27; j_gene: TRBJ1-1; d_gene: TRBD1; len: 14; abundance: NA
CDR3aa: CASSSQGSSSTDTQYF; CDR3nt: TGTGCCAGCAGTTCTCAGGGGTCTTCTAGCACAGATACGCAGTATTTT; v_gene: TRBV27; j_gene: TRBJ2-3; d_gene: NA; len: 16; abundance: NA
CDR3aa: CASSLWGTGGYNEQFF; CDR3nt: TGTGCCAGCAGTTTATGGGGGACAGGGGGCTACAATGAGCAGTTCTTC; v_gene: TRBV28; j_gene: TRBJ2-1; d_gene: TRBD1; len: 16; abundance: NA
CDR3aa: CAWSEGPQGNEQYF; CDR3nt: TGTGCCTGGTCCGAAGGGCCCCAGGGGAACGAGCAGTACTTC; v_gene: TRBV30; j_gene: TRBJ2-7; d_gene: NA; len: 14; abundance: once
CDR3aa: CASSFDPNTEAFF; CDR3nt: TGTGCCAGCAGTTTCGACCCTAACACTGAAGCTTTCTTT; v_gene: TRBV7-8; j_gene: TRBJ1-1; d_gene: NA; len: 13; abundance: NA
CDR3aa: CASSDSSSYNSPLHF; CDR3nt: TGTGCCAGCAGCGACAGTTCCTCCTATAATTCACCCCTCCACTTT; v_gene: TRBV5-6; j_gene: TRBJ1-6; d_gene: NA; len: 15; abundance: NA